This T cell receptor (beta chain) was identified during a study of cytotoxic CD8 clonotypes in ibrutinib-treated CLL. Overall study: Productive templates averaged around 250,000 per sample, and productive rearrangements more than 80,000. Study-level findings and limits: Rare overall, public clonotypes shrank or held steady under therapy.

TCRdb's copy holds only in-frame clones and misses some; the assay was immunoSEQ multiplex PCR. The profile shows 330,000 or so clones, under 70% of them singletons. Worth noting for this clone: No antigen is known for it.

Deletions cut 0 bases from V and 1 base from J, with 13 bases between. The CDR3 extends over 18 amino acids. The V gene's germline CDR1 is PRHDT and CDR2 FYEKMQ (reference sequence). This clonotype was sampled from a human donor with chronic lymphocytic leukemia. The sequences come from PBMCs, collected after 36 months of ibrutinib treatment. The rearrangement links TRBV13 to TRBJ2-6; D perhaps matches TRBD1 (5 bases). The CDR3 nucleotides read TGTGCCAGCAGCTTAGGCCCCACACAGGTGTCTGGGGCCAACGTCCTGACTTTC. It specifies CASSLGPTQVSGANVLTF. Using reference TRBV13 and TRBJ2-6 for the parts outside the CDR3, the full variable domain is AAGVIQSPRHLIKEKRETATLKCYPIPRHDTVYWYQQGPGQDPQFLISFYEKMQSDKGSIPDRFSAQQFSDYHSELNMSSLELGDSALYFCASSLGPTQVSGANVLTFGAGSRLTVL.